The 21 T cell receptor beta chains listed next were all sequenced from one sample in a study of T cell repertoires in cytomegalovirus infection. TCRdb re-derived calls from the reads in MiXCR, one entry per CDR3 protein. The data show about 140,000 distinct CDR3 sequences, approximately 5.9% seen once. The source material was PBMCs. The receptors were gathered from a human donor in good health (CMV status not recorded). Some clones in this sample may be carry-over from other donors' samples.

V usage is TRBV14 and J usage is TRBJ2-1; D is ambiguous. From germline, CDR1 is SGHDN and CDR2 FVKESK. The CDR3 runs to 16 residues. Trimming removed 4 bases at V and 0 bases at J, with 13 bases between. This chain's CDR3 is CASSRIGRNSYNEQFF. Written as DNA, the CDR3 is TGTGCCAGCAGCCGAATAGGGCGGAACTCCTACAATGAGCAGTTCTTC.

This clonotype has only a few counts. The chain has TRBV29-1 and TRBJ1-1; a possible D gene is TRBD1 (5 bases). The CDR3 consists of 15 residues. V gave up 6 bases and J gave up 3 bases, with 20 bases separating them. Germline V gives CDR1 SQVTM, CDR2 ANQGSEA. CDR3 DNA sequence: TGCAGCGTGTCACCGACGGGACTTCGGGACACTGAAGCTTTCTTT. Protein: CSVSPTGLRDTEAFF. The whole variable domain, remainder taken from reference TRBV29-1 and TRBJ1-1, is SAVISQKPSRDICQRGTSLTIQCQVDSQVTMMFWYRQQPGQSLTLIATANQGSEATYESGFVIDKFPISRPNLTFSTLTVSNMSPEDSSIYLCSVSPTGLRDTEAFFGQGTRLTVV.

In its sample, this clonotype was seen a few times. This chain joins TRBV20-1 and TRBJ2-5; unclear D gene. The CDR3 is 11 amino acids. Per the germline V gene, CDR1 is DFQATT and CDR2 is SNEGSKA (reference sequence). Trimming pared 4 bases from V and 5 bases from J, leaving 8 bases between. CDR3 residues: CSANGRETQYF. In nucleotides, the CDR3 is TGCAGTGCTAACGGGCGGGAGACCCAGTACTTC.

In its sample, this clonotype was seen many times. The chain links TRBV19 to TRBJ1-5; TRBD1 aligns across 9 bases. Germline values: CDR1 LNHDA, CDR2 SQIVND (reference sequence). The CDR3 is 15 amino acids. V lost 5 bases and J lost 4; bases outside the gene matches: 6. CDR3 nucleotide sequence: TGTGCCAGTAGTGGAGGGACAGGGCGAAATCAGCCCCAGCATTTT. It encodes CASSGGTGRNQPQHF.

The genes are TRBV14 and TRBJ1-1, with TRBD1 as a possible D gene (6 bases). The CDR3 loop spans 15 amino acids. V dropped 4 bases and J dropped 6 bases, with 18 bases sitting between them. The germline V gene has CDR1 SGHDN and CDR2 FVKESK. The CDR3 DNA sequence: TGTGCCAGCAGCCTGGGGGGACATCCTGGCCCTGAAGCTTTCTTT. This encodes CASSLGGHPGPEAFF.

CDR3 in DNA: TGCGCCAGCAGTGACGAGGGAAACACTGAAGCTTTCTTT. The encoded protein is CASSDEGNTEAFF. This rearrangement joins TRBV10-2 to TRBJ1-1; D is uncertain. V lost 3 bases to trimming and J lost 2 bases, with 7 bases between them. Germline values: CDR1 WSHSY, CDR2 SAAADI. The CDR3 has 13 residues.

As for this clonotype: This likely comes from a read error, as the CDR3 has no conserved phenylalanine or tryptophan at its end. J is TRBJ2-3 and V is TRBV11-2; 9 bases agree with TRBD2. Looked up from germline, CDR1 is SGHAT and CDR2 is FQNNGV. The CDR3 length is 16 residues. V lost 6 bases, J lost 0 bases, and 7 bases stayed unmatched. CDR3 residues: CASRHSGGQSTDTQYS. The CDR3 DNA reads TGTGCCAGCAGACATAGCGGGGGACAAAGCACAGATACGCAGTATTCT.

In this sample, this clonotype turned up many times. J is TRBJ2-3 and V is TRBV5-5, with D possibly called TRBD1 or TRBD2 (5 bases each). The germline V gene encodes CDR1 SGHKS and CDR2 YYEKEE (reference sequence). Trimming removed 4 bases at V and 6 bases at J, with 9 bases between. CDR3 length equals 12 residues. As DNA, the CDR3 is TGTGCCAGCAGCCGGGACGCGGATACGCAGTATTTT. Translated, it gives CASSRDADTQYF.

The table lists this clonotype with many counts. V and J are TRBV5-1 and TRBJ1-1; TRBD1 agrees at 7 bases. CDR3 length: 15 residues. The V and J ends lost 4 bases and 4 bases, in that order; junction bases with no gene match: 10. Germline CDR1 and CDR2: SGHRS and YFSETQ. CDR3 nucleotide sequence: TGCGCCAGCAGCCCTCGGTCAGGGGGTAGCACTGAAGCTTTCTTT. As protein: CASSPRSGGSTEAFF. The variable domain in full, with the rest retrieved from reference TRBV5-1 and TRBJ1-1, is KAGVTQTPRYLIKTRGQQVTLSCSPISGHRSVSWYQQTPGQGLQFLFEYFSETQRNKGNFPGRFSGRQFSNSRSEMNVSTLELGDSALYLCASSPRSGGSTEAFFGQGTRLTVV.

In its sample, this clonotype was seen many times. The rearrangement joins TRBV27 to TRBJ1-4, with a possible D match to TRBD1 (6 bases). V was trimmed by 3 bases and J by 8 bases, leaving 13 bases between them. The germline V gene has CDR1 MNHEY and CDR2 SMNVEV (reference sequence). There are 14 residues in the CDR3. CDR3 loop: CASSFGQTSEKLFF. DNA for the CDR3: TGTGCCAGCAGTTTTGGACAGACCTCCGAAAAACTGTTTTTT.

This clonotype occurred a few times. The genes are TRBV29-1 and TRBJ1-1, with D unclear. Germline values: CDR1 SQVTM, CDR2 ANQGSEA. V was cut by 6 bases and J by 1 base, with 9 bases left in between. The CDR3 sequence is 12 residues long. CDR3 loop: CSVARGNTEAFF. The CDR3, as DNA: TGCAGCGTGGCTAGAGGGAACACTGAAGCTTTCTTT.

This clonotype came up many times. The genes are TRBV7-2 and TRBJ1-4, with TRBD1 as a possible D gene (5 bases). The ends were cut back, 1 base at V and 8 bases at J, with 17 bases in the middle. Germline values: CDR1 SGHTA, CDR2 FQGNSA. This CDR3 has 16 residues. The CDR3 reads CASSLGPGTRREKLFF. For the CDR3, the DNA is TGTGCCAGCAGCTTAGGCCCCGGGACCCGAAGGGAAAAACTGTTTTTT.

This chain joins TRBV20-1 and TRBJ1-1, with D uncertain. From germline, CDR1 is DFQATT and CDR2 SNEGSKA (reference sequence). The ends were cut back, 6 bases at V and 7 bases at J, with 12 bases in the middle. This CDR3 has 11 amino acids. In DNA form, the CDR3 reads TGCAGTGCCGATGAGGTGGTTGAAGCTTTCTTT. Translated, it gives CSADEVVEAFF.

This clonotype occurred many times. This rearrangement joins TRBV7-2 to TRBJ1-6, with TRBD1 identical over 10 bases. Germline CDR1 SGHTA, CDR2 FQGNSA. V was pared by 4 bases and J by 8 bases, with 5 bases of the junction left unmatched. The CDR3 loop spans 15 amino acids. The CDR3 DNA reads TGTGCCAGCAGCTGGAGGACAGGGGGAGATTCACCCCTCCACTTT. It encodes CASSWRTGGDSPLHF. The full variable domain, rest sourced from reference TRBV7-2 and TRBJ1-6, is GAGVSQSPSNKVTEKGKDVELRCDPISGHTALYWYRQSLGQGLEFLIYFQGNSAPDKSGLPSDRFSAERTGGSVSTLTIQRTQQEDSAVYLCASSWRTGGDSPLHFGNGTRLTVT.

There are many counts of this clonotype. At one end, the junction sequence differs from germline, possibly due to a read error. The chain couples TRBV7-2 to TRBJ2-7; 8 bases align to TRBD2. The CDR3 contains 14 residues. Germline-derived CDR1 and CDR2 are SGHTA and FQGNSA. CDR3 sequence reads: CASSLAGSSYEQYF. CDR3 in DNA: TGTGCCAGCAGTTTAGCGGGGAGCTCCTACGAGCAGTACTTC.

This chain links TRBV7-2 with TRBJ1-1; no firm D call. The V gene's germline CDR1 is SGHTA and CDR2 FQGNSA. Trimming shortened V by 5 bases and J by 0 bases, and 10 bases separated the two germline ends. The CDR3 runs 14 residues. CDR3 coding DNA: TGTGCCAGCAGCCAAGGGCTTATGAACACTGAAGCTTTCTTT. Protein sequence: CASSQGLMNTEAFF.

The chain has TRBV27 and TRBJ1-5; 7 bases line up with TRBD1. This CDR3 contains 17 residues. J was trimmed by 1 base and V by 6 bases; bases with no gene match: 12. Germline assignment: CDR1 MNHEY and CDR2 SMNVEV (reference sequence). The CDR3 DNA follows: TGTGCCAGCAGCCTTTTGTCGACAGGGACGAGCAATCAGCCCCAGCATTTT. It is translated as CASSLLSTGTSNQPQHF.

This clonotype was recorded many times. The chain couples TRBV7-2 to TRBJ2-1; 7 nucleotides agree with TRBD2. V trimming: 3 bases; J trimming: 10 bases; junction bases outside the gene matches: 12. The CDR3 runs 15 residues. Germline CDR1 is SGHTA and CDR2 is FQGNSA. CDR3 in amino acids: CASSFRAGLSMEQFF. The CDR3 bases are TGTGCCAGCAGCTTTCGAGCGGGGCTCTCCATGGAGCAGTTCTTC.

This clonotype was counted many times. The gene calls are TRBV7-2 and TRBJ2-7; possibly TRBD2 for D (5 bases). CDR3 size: 15 residues. From germline, CDR1 is SGHTA and CDR2 FQGNSA. Trimming took off 1 base at V and 2 bases at J, with 12 bases between the two ends. CDR3 region: CASSLESGPTYEQYF. CDR3 sequence (DNA): TGTGCCAGCAGCTTAGAAAGCGGCCCGACCTACGAGCAGTACTTC.

This clonotype was observed many times. J is TRBJ1-2 and V is TRBV19; 7 bases line up with TRBD1. J gave up 7 bases and V 6 bases, and 8 bases lay outside the gene matches. This CDR3 has 13 residues. Germline V gene lookup returns CDR1 LNHDA and CDR2 SQIVND (reference sequence). This CDR3 reads CASSVDRDGGYTF. The CDR3 DNA is TGTGCCAGTAGCGTCGACAGGGATGGTGGCTACACCTTC.

This clonotype was seen ten or more times. The J gene is TRBJ1-3, the V gene TRBV12-3 or TRBV12-4, with 7 bases fitting TRBD1. V was pared by 6 bases and J by 2 bases, with 7 bases of the junction left unmatched. The CDR3 runs 15 residues. The CDR3 is CASSDRVVAGNTIYF. In DNA, the CDR3 is TGTGCCAGCAGCGACAGGGTAGTAGCTGGAAACACCATATATTTT.